The source of this T cell receptor (beta chain) is a study of blood T cell repertoires in COVID-19. Libraries were prepared by immunoSEQ multiplex PCR; TCRdb keeps only in-frame clonotypes and omits some of them. The profile shows 150,000 or so clones, about 86% of them singletons. The germline V gene encodes CDR1 SGHDT and CDR2 YYEEEE. The CDR3 totals 14 residues. The ends were cut back, 4 bases at V and 6 bases at J, with 16 bases in the middle. Sample: peripheral blood. This rearrangement joins TRBV5-6 to TRBJ1-2; D ambiguous. The TCR sequence derives from a woman aged 80 or over with acute or convalescent COVID-19. CDR3 nucleotide sequence: TGTGCCAGCAGCCGGCTCTCGGGTCTGGATGGCTACACCTTC. Translation gives CASSRLSGLDGYTF.